This T cell receptor beta chain stems from a study of T-cell memory formation after mild COVID-19 listed by TCRdb under 2021. About the study as a whole: Most TCR sequence clusters were specific to one of the two donors. In a couple of donors, T-cell clones that expanded and contracted after mild COVID-19 were followed by sequencing TCRalpha and TCRbeta repertoires longitudinally. The cohort comprised two young, previously healthy adult volunteers, one female and one male.

The germline V gene sets CDR1 to SGDLS and CDR2 to YYNGEE. The CDR3 runs 14 amino acids, cysteine and phenylalanine included. Left in the record is the CDR3 DNA by itself, 42 bases read in frame from the first base. The junction shows trimming of 3 bases on V and 4 bases on J, plus 13 bases between the germline ends. The study at large found these results: Contracting CD4+ clones appeared mostly in the CM and EM memory subsets, whereas CD8+ clones were enriched in EMRA. Some responding clones were detected in pre-infection memory, suggesting pre-existing cross-reactive memory T cells joined the SARS-CoV-2 response. Only two mild cases were covered in the study, and larger cohorts including severe cases with pre-infection samples were considered necessary. Whether the second-wave clones peaking on day 37 were SARS-CoV-2 specific was not confirmed. Balanced CD4/CD8 phenotypes were observed for clones contracting from day 15 to 85, whereas a bias towards CD4+ was observed for a second wave of clones expanding from day 15 to 37.

A remark on this clonotype: Its binding antigen is unknown. No base-level quality is on record; no much larger clone is a single base apart.

Ficoll-Paque density gradient centrifugation was used to isolate PBMCs. Sequenced on an Illumina NovaSeq 6000. cDNA libraries for TCRalpha and TCRbeta were prepared by 5'RACE using constant-segment primers, with sample barcodes and unique molecular identifiers added. RNA was extracted from every sample with Trizol reagent. The libraries were amplified in two PCR steps, and the second step added a second sample barcode and Illumina TruSeq adapters. Sequencing of libraries was performed on an Illumina NovaSeq with 2 x 150 bp paired-end reads. Concerning the study's data processing: The reads were demultiplexed and collapsed into UMI-guided consensus sequences using migec v1.2.7. Using mixcr v2.1.11, the UMI consensuses were aligned to TRA and TRB V and J templates and assembled into clonotypes. A clonotype was counted as expanded or contracted only if both edgeR and NoisET called the change significant, with noise models trained on biological replicates. For edgeR calls, the cutoffs were a false discovery rate-adjusted p below 0.01 and a log2 fold-change threshold of 1. As an exploratory analysis of dynamics, max-normalized trajectories of the 1000 most abundant clonotypes were examined with PCA combined with hierarchical clustering. Separately sequenced CD4+ and CD8+ repertoires were used to assign the CD4 or CD8 phenotype of responding clones. The public reads were reprocessed in TCRdb via fastp at Q25 and MiXCR, keeping in-frame beta chains. Identical CDR3 proteins give one entry, which carries the most common genes and DNA. The V and J calls follow TCRdb's processing rather than the paper's. This sample has 550,000 to 650,000 distinct CDR3 sequences in its table, and roughly 17% of those were observed once. The top ten clonotypes cover about 8.1% of the sample.

The source of this sequence is an adult woman who had mild COVID-19 (a few samples of this study predate the infection). The sample titles of this study are shuffled in the database, so cell type and time point are left out; the donor was told from shared clones. The chain uses TRBV9 and TRBJ1-2; 5 matching bases give a weak D call of TRBD1. Source material: PBMCs or a T cell subset sorted from them (not recorded which). The sequenced DNA is TGTGCCAGCAGCGAAGGGGCGAGTTCCTATGGCTACACCTTC. Protein translation: CASSEGASSYGYTF.